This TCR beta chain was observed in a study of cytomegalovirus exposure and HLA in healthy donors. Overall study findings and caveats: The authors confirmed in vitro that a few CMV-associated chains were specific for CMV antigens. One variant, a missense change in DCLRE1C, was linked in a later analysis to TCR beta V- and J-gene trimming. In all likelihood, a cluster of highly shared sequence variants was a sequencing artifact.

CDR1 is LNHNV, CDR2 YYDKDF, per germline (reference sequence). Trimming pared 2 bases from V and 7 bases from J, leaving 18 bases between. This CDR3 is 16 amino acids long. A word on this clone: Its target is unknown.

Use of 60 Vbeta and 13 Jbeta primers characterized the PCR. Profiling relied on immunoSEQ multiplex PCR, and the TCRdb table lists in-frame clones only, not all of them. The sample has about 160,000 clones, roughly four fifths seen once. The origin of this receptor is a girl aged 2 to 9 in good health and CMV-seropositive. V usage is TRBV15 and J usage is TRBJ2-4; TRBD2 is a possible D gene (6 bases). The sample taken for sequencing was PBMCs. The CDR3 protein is CATSRYRGTYSNIQYF. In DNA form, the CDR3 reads TGTGCCACCAGCAGATATCGGGGGACCTACTCCAACATTCAGTACTTC. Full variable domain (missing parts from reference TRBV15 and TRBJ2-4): DAMVIQNPRYQVTQFGKPVTLSCSQTLNHNVMYWYQQKSSQAPKLLFHYYDKDFNNEADTPDNFQSRRPNTSFCFLDIRSPGLGDTAMYLCATSRYRGTYSNIQYFGAGTRLSVL.